This paragraph covers one T cell receptor (beta chain) sequence. The germline CDR1 and CDR2 sequences are MRHNA and SNTAGT. Trimming took off 5 bases at V and 0 bases at J, with 13 bases between the two ends. The CDR3 sequence is 15 residues long. In the PCR, 60 Vbeta and 13 Jbeta primers were used. Measured with immunoSEQ multiplex PCR; TCRdb has only the in-frame clones, and not every one. Seen here are 170,000 or so clones, about 84% observed once, and the top ten hold more than 4%. This specimen comes from a study of cytomegalovirus exposure and HLA in healthy donors. The sequenced sample was PBMCs. The receptor was isolated from a man aged 18 to 29 in good health and CMV-seronegative. The chain couples TRBV6-4 to TRBJ1-2; D is uncertain. CDR3 loop: CASSPEMGANYGYTF. CDR3 sequence (DNA): TGTGCCAGCAGTCCGGAGATGGGAGCTAACTATGGCTACACCTTC.